These T cell receptor beta chains were read from a single sample in a study of CD8+ T cells in alopecia areata. The protocol was immunoSEQ multiplex PCR, while the TCRdb copy is restricted to in-frame clones and leaves out a portion. The table shows about 150,000 clones, with under 60% occurring only once. The input for sequencing was CD8+ T cells sorted from blood, taken at week 0. The receptor set was obtained from a human donor with alopecia areata. Both conserved end residues are part of each CDR3. A D gene is named only where the DNA matches it firmly. Clone size appears in some rows only: once, few, many, or a class for an expanded clone.

D | size | J | length | V | DNA | CDR3
. | . | TRBJ2-3 | 13 | TRBV5-6 | TGTGCCAGCAGCTTGGCAGGGGCCGATACGCAGTATTTT | CASSLAGADTQYF
. | . | TRBJ1-1 | 12 | TRBV29-1 | TGCAGCGTTGAAGAAGGGGGCACTGAAGCTTTCTTT | CSVEEGGTEAFF
TRBD1 | . | TRBJ2-7 | 15 | TRBV4-3 | TGCGCCAGCAGCCTTGGACAGGGGAAGTCCTACGAGCAGTACTTC | CASSLGQGKSYEQYF
. | . | TRBJ1-2 | 13 | TRBV13 | TGTGCCAGCAGCACCCAGGGGATGGGTGGCTACACCTTC | CASSTQGMGGYTF
. | . | TRBJ1-1 | 14 | TRBV25-1 | TGTGCCAGCAGTCCCCAAGGGGGGGGCACTGAAGCTTTCTTT | CASSPQGGGTEAFF
. | . | TRBJ1-2 | 14 | TRBV5-1 | TGCGCCAGCAGCGCGGGAGAACGGGTCTATGGCTACACCTTC | CASSAGERVYGYTF
. | few | TRBJ2-1 | 9 | TRBV11-2 | TGTGCCAGCGGTCGGGAGCAGTTCTTC | CASGREQFF
TRBD1 | . | TRBJ2-3 | 17 | TRBV15 | TGTGCCACCAGCAGAAAGGGACAGCCTTCTAGCACAGATACGCAGTATTTT | CATSRKGQPSSTDTQYF
TRBD1 | . | TRBJ1-5 | 18 | TRBV2 | TGTGCCAGCAGGGCGGGGGACAGGGGACTTTATAGCAATCAGCCCCAGCATTTT | CASRAGDRGLYSNQPQHF
. | . | TRBJ1-2 | 13 | TRBV27 | TGTGCCAGCAGTACCGGCCTAGTCCATGGCTACACCTTC | CASSTGLVHGYTF
. | . | TRBJ2-1 | 13 | TRBV25-1 | TGTGCCAGAAGTCATGTGGATGATAATGAGCAGCTCTTC | CARSHVDDNEQLF
. | few | TRBJ2-7 | 14 | TRBV13 | TGTGCCAGCAGCTTGCAGGGTGGCTCCTACGAGCAGTACTTC | CASSLQGGSYEQYF
. | . | TRBJ2-1 | 11 | TRBV19 | TGTGCCAGTAGTTGGTACGATGAGCAGTTCTTC | CASSWYDEQFF
TRBD2 | . | TRBJ2-7 | 14 | TRBV10-3 | TGTGCCATCAGTGATAGCGGGCAAGACTACGAGCAGTACTTC | CAISDSGQDYEQYF
. | few | TRBJ1-2 | 13 | TRBV5-6 | TGTGCCAGCAGCTCACAGGGCGACTATGGCTACACCTTC | CASSSQGDYGYTF
. | once | TRBJ1-2 | 14 | TRBV30 | TGTGCCTGGAGTGGTGGTGGAAGGGCCTATGGCTACACCTTC | CAWSGGGRAYGYTF
. | . | TRBJ2-1 | 16 | TRBV13 | TGTGCCAGCAGCGCTGCGGGACTCTCCTCCTACAATGAGCAGTTCTTC | CASSAAGLSSYNEQFF
TRBD2 | . | TRBJ2-5 | 14 | TRBV29-1 | TGCAGCGTTGAACTAGCGGCGTACCAAGAGACCCAGTACTTC | CSVELAAYQETQYF
TRBD1 | . | TRBJ1-1 | 14 | TRBV9 | TGTGCCAGCAGCCCTACAGGGGAGGGCACTGAAGCTTTCTTT | CASSPTGEGTEAFF
TRBD2 | once | TRBJ2-7 | 14 | TRBV25-1 | TGTGCCAGCAGTGAAAGCGGGGGCGGCGGCGAGCAGTACTTC | CASSESGGGGEQYF
. | few | TRBJ1-5 | 18 | TRBV9 | TGTGCCAGCAGCGTAGGGGGCCGACAGTTAGATAGCAATCAGCCCCAGCATTTT | CASSVGGRQLDSNQPQHF